Below are 16 T cell receptor beta chains sequenced from a single sample in a study of radiation and T cells in renal cell carcinoma. Assay used: immunoSEQ multiplex PCR; TCRdb lists only in-frame clones, some missing. The sample yields some 4,000 clones, around 75% seen once. Sample treatment: treatment-naive control, cytoreductive nephrectomy. The starting material was tumor tissue, obtained from a patient whose treatment was nephrectomy without radiotherapy. These receptors were taken from a middle-aged man with renal cell carcinoma.

This chain joins TRBV4-1 and TRBJ1-2; the match to TRBD1 covers 12 bases. This CDR3 is built from 15 residues. V lost 3 bases and J lost 7; bases outside the gene matches: 6. Looked up from germline, CDR1 is MGHRA and CDR2 is YSYEKL. CDR3 loop: CASSQPGQGAIGYTF. CDR3 DNA sequence: TGCGCCAGCAGCCAGCCGGGACAGGGGGCTATTGGCTACACCTTC.

The chain couples TRBV7-2 to TRBJ2-7; D gene uncertain. The germline CDR1 and CDR2 sequences are SGHTA and FQGNSA. The CDR3 runs to 15 residues. The V and J ends lost 5 bases and 2 bases respectively, with 16 bases between them. The CDR3 nucleotides read TGTGCCAGCAGCCCCGTGAATCGACAAACCTACGAGCAGTACTTC. Amino acid sequence: CASSPVNRQTYEQYF.

As DNA, the CDR3 is TGTGCCAGCAGCCCTCTGGGAACTAGCTCCTACAATGAGCAGTTCTTC. Protein product: CASSPLGTSSYNEQFF. V and J are TRBV7-3 and TRBJ2-1, with D maybe TRBD2 (5 bases). CDR3 size: 16 residues. CDR1 SGHTA and CDR2 FQGTGA come from the germline V gene. V was shortened by 5 bases and J by 0 bases, with 14 bases between the two germline ends.

The table lists this clone with a few counts. CDR3 loop: CASNAGAYEQYF. CDR3 sequence (DNA): TGTGCCAGCAATGCGGGGGCATACGAGCAGTACTTC. J is TRBJ2-7 and V is TRBV2, with D perhaps matching TRBD2 (7 bases). Per germline, CDR1 SNHLY and CDR2 FYNNEI. The CDR3 sequence is 12 residues long. V dropped 7 bases and J dropped 4 bases, with 11 bases sitting between them. The full variable domain, rest sourced from reference TRBV2 and TRBJ2-7, is EPEVTQTPSHQVTQMGQEVILRCVPISNHLYFYWYRQILGQKVEFLVSFYNNEISEKSEIFDDQFSVERPDGSNFTLKIRSTKLEDSAMYFCASNAGAYEQYFGPGTRLTVT.

This clone came up a few times. The V and J genes are TRBV7-9 and TRBJ1-1; D is unresolved. The germline V gene has CDR1 SEHNR and CDR2 FQNEAQ (reference sequence). The CDR3 consists of 12 residues. Trimming left V 4 bases short and J 4 bases short, with 7 bases between. CDR3 loop: CASSSGSTEAFF. CDR3 bases: TGTGCCAGCAGCTCAGGCAGCACTGAAGCTTTCTTT.

The chain uses TRBV5-1 and TRBJ1-1; D gene uncertain. Trimming cost V 0 bases and J 4 bases, with 10 bases left between them. CDR3 size: 14 residues. From germline, CDR1 is SGHRS and CDR2 YFSETQ. For the CDR3, the DNA is TGCGCCAGCAGCTTGGACCAAATTGGCACTGAAGCTTTCTTT. This translates into CASSLDQIGTEAFF. The variable domain in full, with the rest retrieved from reference TRBV5-1 and TRBJ1-1, is KAGVTQTPRYLIKTRGQQVTLSCSPISGHRSVSWYQQTPGQGLQFLFEYFSETQRNKGNFPGRFSGRQFSNSRSEMNVSTLELGDSALYLCASSLDQIGTEAFFGQGTRLTVV.

This clone has a single count. This chain connects TRBV2 to TRBJ2-3, with TRBD1 as a possible D gene (6 bases). Germline CDR1 and CDR2: SNHLY and FYNNEI. The CDR3 runs to 14 residues. V dropped 6 bases and J dropped 1 base, with 11 bases sitting between them. As DNA, the CDR3 is TGTGCCAGCAGGAACAGGGTTGGCACAGATACGCAGTATTTT. Translating gives CASRNRVGTDTQYF.

V gene TRBV10-3 combines with J gene TRBJ1-5; D gene ambiguous. CDR1 is ENHRY and CDR2 is SYGVKD in the germline V gene. The CDR3 has 14 residues. Trimming shortened V by 2 bases and J by 1 base, and 6 bases separated the two germline ends. The CDR3 DNA follows: TGTGCCATCAGTGAGGGGGTGAGCAATCAGCCCCAGCATTTT. Translated, it gives CAISEGVSNQPQHF.

This clone is classed as large. J is TRBJ2-7 and V is TRBV11-2; D uncertain. The CDR3 runs 15 residues. Trimming removed 5 bases at V and 2 bases at J, with 16 bases between. CDR1 is SGHAT and CDR2 is FQNNGV in the germline V gene. CDR3 residues: CASSPVNRQTYEQYF. CDR3 DNA sequence: TGTGCCAGCAGCCCCGTGAATCGACAAACCTACGAGCAGTACTTC.

The chain is built from TRBV6-1 and TRBJ2-7, with no clear D. The germline gives CDR1 MNHNS, CDR2 SASEGT. V lost 4 bases, J lost 4 bases, and 8 bases lay in between. The CDR3 has 12 amino acids. The CDR3 loop is CASSADSYEQYF. In DNA form, the CDR3 reads TGTGCCAGCAGTGCTGATTCTTACGAGCAGTACTTC.

This chain connects TRBV14 to TRBJ2-5; 9 positions match TRBD2. CDR3 size: 17 residues. Trimming cost V 1 base and J 5 bases; bases outside gene matches: 11. Germline-derived CDR1 and CDR2 are SGHDN and FVKESK. The CDR3 sequence: CASSQGLFRRGGETQYF. CDR3 nucleotide sequence: TGTGCCAGCAGCCAAGGTCTCTTCAGGCGGGGGGGGGAGACCCAGTACTTC.

The rearrangement joins TRBV4-1 to TRBJ2-7; possibly TRBD1 for D (6 bases). The CDR3 covers 17 residues. Germline V gives CDR1 MGHRA, CDR2 YSYEKL. V lost 0 bases, J lost 1 base, and 16 bases lay in between. The CDR3 sequence: CASSQDPWQGLSYEQYF. The CDR3 DNA is TGCGCCAGCAGCCAAGATCCTTGGCAGGGGCTATCCTACGAGCAGTACTTC.

The chain links TRBV7-3 to TRBJ2-7, with D maybe TRBD1 (6 bases). This CDR3 has 14 residues. Trimming cost V 5 bases and J 5 bases, with 16 bases left between them. Germline V gene data show CDR1 as SGHTA and CDR2 as FQGTGA. The CDR3 DNA reads TGTGCCAGCAGCCCCGCACCAGGGGCAGACGAGCAGTACTTC. It translates to CASSPAPGADEQYF. Full variable domain (rest looked up from reference TRBV7-3 and TRBJ2-7): GAGVSQTPSNKVTEKGKYVELRCDPISGHTALYWYRQSLGQGPEFLIYFQGTGAADDSGLPNDRFFAVRPEGSVSTLKIQRTERGDSAVYLCASSPAPGADEQYFGPGTRLTVT.

V gene TRBV27 combines with J gene TRBJ2-2; unclear D gene. The CDR3 consists of 13 residues. Germline V lookup: CDR1 MNHEY, CDR2 SMNVEV (reference sequence). Deletions cut 5 bases from V and 6 bases from J, with 10 bases between. CDR3 loop: CASSPLFAGELFF. The CDR3 bases are TGTGCCAGCAGTCCCCTTTTCGCCGGGGAGCTGTTTTTT.

The rearrangement uses TRBV19 and TRBJ2-3; TRBD2 matches 9 bases. The germline V gene encodes CDR1 LNHDA and CDR2 SQIVND (reference sequence). The J segment lost 5 bases and the V segment lost 6 bases, leaving 12 bases of the junction unmatched. The CDR3 runs to 16 residues. The CDR3 region has the DNA TGTGCCAGTAGCAGACGGGGTAGCGGGAGTCTAGATACGCAGTATTTT. Protein sequence: CASSRRGSGSLDTQYF.

The chain joins TRBV9 to TRBJ2-1; TRBD2 aligns across 11 bases. Per germline, CDR1 SGDLS and CDR2 YYNGEE. The CDR3 loop spans 15 amino acids. Germline trimming cut 4 bases from V and 7 bases from J; bases unmatched to any gene: 7. The CDR3 DNA reads TGTGCCAGCAGCATCGACACTAGCGGGAGTAATGAGCAGTTCTTC. The encoded protein is CASSIDTSGSNEQFF. The full variable domain, completed using reference TRBV9 and TRBJ2-1, is DSGVTQTPKHLITATGQRVTLRCSPRSGDLSVYWYQQSLDQGLQFLIQYYNGEERAKGNILERFSAQQFPDLHSELNLSSLELGDSALYFCASSIDTSGSNEQFFGPGTRLTVL.